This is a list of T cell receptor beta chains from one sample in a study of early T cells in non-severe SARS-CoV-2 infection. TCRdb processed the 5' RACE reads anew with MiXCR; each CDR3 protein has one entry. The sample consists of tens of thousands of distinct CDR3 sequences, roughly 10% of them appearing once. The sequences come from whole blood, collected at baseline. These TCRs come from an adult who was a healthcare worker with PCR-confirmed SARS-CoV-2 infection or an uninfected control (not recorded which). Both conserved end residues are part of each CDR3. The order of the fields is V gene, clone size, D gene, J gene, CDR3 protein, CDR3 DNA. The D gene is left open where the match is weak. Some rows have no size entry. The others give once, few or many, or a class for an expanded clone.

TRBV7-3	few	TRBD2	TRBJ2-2	CASSPRAGVNTGELFF	TGTGCCAGCAGCCCCCGGGCGGGAGTGAACACCGGGGAGCTGTTTTTT
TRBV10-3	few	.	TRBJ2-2	CAISAGRANTGELFF	TGTGCCATCAGTGCGGGACGGGCGAACACCGGGGAGCTGTTTTTT
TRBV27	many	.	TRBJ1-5	CASSPKQGHSRSQHF	TGTGCCAGCAGTCCCAAACAGGGACACAGTCGGTCCCAGCATTTT
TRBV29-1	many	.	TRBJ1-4	CSVEAGPRTNEKLFF	TGCAGCGTTGAAGCGGGGCCCCGGACTAATGAAAAACTGTTTTTT
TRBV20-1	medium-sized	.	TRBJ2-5	CSAPLTGGFETQYF	TGCAGTGCCCCCCTGACTGGGGGGTTTGAGACCCAGTACTTC
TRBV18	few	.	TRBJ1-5	CASSQIRNQPQHF	TGTGCCAGCTCACAAATACGCAATCAGCCCCAGCATTTT
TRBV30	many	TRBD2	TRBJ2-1	CAGEHSGRAFVNEQFF	TGTGCCGGAGAACATAGCGGGAGGGCTTTCGTTAATGAGCAGTTCTTC
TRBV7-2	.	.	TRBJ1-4	CASSSQGLANEKLFF	TGTGCCAGCAGCTCCCAGGGGTTAGCTAATGAAAAACTGTTTTTT
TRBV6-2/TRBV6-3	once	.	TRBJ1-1	CASSWGSMNTEAFF	TGTGCCAGCAGTTGGGGCAGCATGAACACTGAAGCTTTCTTT
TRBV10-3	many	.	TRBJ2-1	CAISEGPGGNEQFF	TGTGCCATCAGTGAGGGCCCCGGCGGCAATGAGCAGTTCTTC
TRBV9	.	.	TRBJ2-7	CASSPGTATYEQYF	TGTGCCAGCAGCCCCGGGACGGCCACCTACGAGCAGTACTTC
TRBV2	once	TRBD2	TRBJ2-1	CASTPFDAGVEQFF	TGTGCCAGCACTCCCTTCGATGCGGGAGTTGAGCAGTTCTTC
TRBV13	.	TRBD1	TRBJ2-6	CASSLQRRDRGRSAANVLTF	TGTGCCAGCAGCTTACAGCGAAGGGACAGGGGCCGTTCTGCCGCCAACGTCCTGACTTTC
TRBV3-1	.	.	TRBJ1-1	CASSLDTEAFF	TGTGCCAGCAGCCTCGACACTGAAGCTTTCTTT
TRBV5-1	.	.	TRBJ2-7	CASSLAGGNEQYF	TGCGCCAGCAGCTTGGCCGGAGGGAACGAGCAGTACTTC
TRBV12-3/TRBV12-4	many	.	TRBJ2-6	CASSFEGSGVLTF	TGTGCCAGCAGTTTCGAGGGGTCTGGCGTCCTGACTTTC
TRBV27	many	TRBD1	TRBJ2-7	CASFDRGYEQYF	TGTGCCAGCTTCGACAGGGGCTACGAGCAGTACTTC
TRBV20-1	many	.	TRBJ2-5	CSARRGGETQYF	TGCAGTGCTAGGAGGGGGGGAGAGACCCAGTACTTC
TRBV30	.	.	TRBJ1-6	CAWGRRVRNSPLHF	TGTGCCTGGGGACGCAGAGTCAGAAATTCACCCCTCCACTTT
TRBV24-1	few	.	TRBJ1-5	CATSAVDSQPQHF	TGTGCCACCAGTGCCGTTGACAGCCAGCCCCAGCATTTT
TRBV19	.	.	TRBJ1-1	CASSLNLRGTEAFF	TGTGCCAGTAGTTTGAACCTCCGGGGAACTGAAGCTTTCTTT
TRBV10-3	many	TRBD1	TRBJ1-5	CAISGRGDRGSPQHF	TGTGCCATCAGTGGAAGGGGGGACAGGGGAAGTCCCCAGCATTTT
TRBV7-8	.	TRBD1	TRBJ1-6	CASSPTGGNSPLHF	TGTGCCAGCAGCCCCACAGGGGGAAATTCACCCCTCCACTTT
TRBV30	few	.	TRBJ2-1	CAWSVHGGNEQFF	TGTGCCTGGAGTGTACATGGGGGGAATGAGCAGTTCTTC
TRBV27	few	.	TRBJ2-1	CASSPGGGLTPGEQFF	TGTGCCAGCAGCCCGGGGGGCGGACTAACCCCAGGGGAGCAGTTCTTC
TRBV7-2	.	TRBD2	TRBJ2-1	CASSLTLPAGHSYNEQFF	TGTGCCAGCAGCTTAACTCTTCCAGCGGGGCACTCCTACAATGAGCAGTTCTTC
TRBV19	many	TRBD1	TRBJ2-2	CASSNRDRVNTGELFF	TGTGCCAGTAGTAACCGGGACAGGGTGAACACCGGGGAGCTGTTTTTT
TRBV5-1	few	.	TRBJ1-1	CASSTIELNTEAFF	TGCGCCAGCAGTACAATCGAACTGAACACTGAAGCTTTCTTT
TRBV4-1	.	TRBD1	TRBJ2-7	CASRSTPGQTYEQYF	TGCGCCAGCAGATCCACGCCGGGACAGACCTACGAGCAGTACTTC
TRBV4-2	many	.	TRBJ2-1	CASSQDRLGAGNEQFF	TGTGCCAGCAGCCAAGATCGGCTAGGGGCCGGGAATGAGCAGTTCTTC
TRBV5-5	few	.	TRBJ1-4	CASSFGTTNEKLFF	TGTGCCAGCAGCTTCGGGACAACTAATGAAAAACTGTTTTTT
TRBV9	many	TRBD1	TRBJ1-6	CASSARGRGNSPLHF	TGTGCCAGCAGCGCCAGGGGGCGCGGGAATTCACCCCTCCACTTT
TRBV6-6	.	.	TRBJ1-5	CASSYLGANNQPQHF	TGTGCCAGCAGTTACCTGGGGGCAAACAATCAGCCCCAGCATTTT
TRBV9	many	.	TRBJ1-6	CASSVGVNYNSPLHF	TGTGCCAGCAGCGTAGGGGTAAACTATAATTCACCCCTCCACTTT
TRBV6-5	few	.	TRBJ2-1	CASSYSLASEQFF	TGTGCCAGCAGTTACTCTCTGGCTAGCGAGCAGTTCTTC
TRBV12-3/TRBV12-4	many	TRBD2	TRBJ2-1	CASRSGTSEGEQFF	TGTGCCAGCAGGTCCGGGACTAGCGAGGGAGAGCAGTTCTTC
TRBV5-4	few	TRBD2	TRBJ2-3	CASSPSGRGLDTQYF	TGTGCCAGCAGCCCTAGCGGGAGAGGTCTAGATACGCAGTATTTT
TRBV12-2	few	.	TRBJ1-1	CASRLARQNTEAFF	TGTGCAAGTCGCTTAGCGCGACAGAACACTGAAGCTTTCTTT
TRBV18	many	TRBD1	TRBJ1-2	CASSSGQGTLSGYTF	TGTGCCAGCTCATCAGGACAGGGGACGTTGAGTGGCTACACCTTC
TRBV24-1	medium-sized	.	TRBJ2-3	CATSEAHQGSDTQYF	TGTGCCACCAGTGAGGCTCACCAAGGTTCAGATACGCAGTATTTT
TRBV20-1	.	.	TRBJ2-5	CSASGMAQYF	TGCAGTGCTAGTGGGATGGCCCAGTACTTC
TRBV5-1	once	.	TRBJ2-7	CASSPPQGYEQYF	TGCGCCAGCAGCCCGCCACAGGGTTACGAGCAGTACTTC
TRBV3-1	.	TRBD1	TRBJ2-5	CASSQWTGGLETQYF	TGTGCCAGCAGCCAGTGGACAGGGGGTTTGGAGACCCAGTACTTC
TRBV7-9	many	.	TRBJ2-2	CASSPLGTNTGELFF	TGTGCCAGCAGCCCCCTGGGGACCAACACCGGGGAGCTGTTTTTT
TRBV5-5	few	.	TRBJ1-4	CASSLLFGMEKLFF	TGTGCCAGCAGCTTGCTCTTCGGTATGGAAAAACTGTTTTTT
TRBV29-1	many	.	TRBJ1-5	CSARRDNQPQHF	TGCAGCGCCCGCAGGGACAATCAGCCCCAGCATTTT
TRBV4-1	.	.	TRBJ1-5	CASSQDLQAQPQHF	TGCGCCAGCAGCCAAGATTTACAGGCTCAGCCCCAGCATTTT
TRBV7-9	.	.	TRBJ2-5	CASSFLQGEETQYF	TGTGCCAGCAGCTTCCTACAGGGAGAAGAGACCCAGTACTTC
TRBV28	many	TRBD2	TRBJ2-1	CASSRNLAGLAGPYNEQFF	TGTGCCAGCAGCCGCAACCTAGCGGGACTCGCGGGGCCCTACAATGAGCAGTTCTTC
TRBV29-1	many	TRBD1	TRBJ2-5	CSARQGQETQYF	TGCAGCGCCCGACAGGGACAAGAGACCCAGTACTTC
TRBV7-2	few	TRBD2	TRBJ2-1	CASSLDPREGLYNEQFF	TGTGCCAGCAGCTTAGACCCGCGGGAGGGCCTCTACAATGAGCAGTTCTTC
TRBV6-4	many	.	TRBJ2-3	CASSDSGDTTDTQYF	TGTGCCAGCAGTGACTCGGGGGACACCACAGATACGCAGTATTTT
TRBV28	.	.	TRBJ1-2	CASSLGGGPNYGYTF	TGTGCCAGCAGTTTAGGCGGGGGGCCTAACTATGGCTACACCTTC
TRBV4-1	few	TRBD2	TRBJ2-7	CASSQTLARIYEQYF	TGCGCCAGCAGCCAAACACTAGCGAGAATCTACGAGCAGTACTTC